What follows are 17 T cell receptor beta chains derived from one specimen sequenced in a study of blood T cell repertoires in COVID-19. Produced via immunoSEQ multiplex PCR; TCRdb's table is partial and in-frame only. The sample lists over 200,000 clones; approximately 90% were seen once. Material: peripheral blood. All receptors come from a man in his fifties or sixties with COVID-19, enrolled during active disease.

The V gene is TRBV2, the J gene TRBJ2-7, with D perhaps matching TRBD1 (6 bases). Germline V gene sequence: CDR1 SNHLY, CDR2 FYNNEI. Trimming shortened V by 9 bases and J by 6 bases, and 18 bases separated the two germline ends. The length of the CDR3 is 13 residues. As DNA, the CDR3 is TGTGCCAGGGGGCGGTCAGGGGCCACCGAGCAGTACTTC. It is translated as CARGRSGATEQYF.

The chain uses TRBV5-4 and TRBJ2-4, with 10 bases matching TRBD1. CDR3 length equals 16 residues. Germline V gene sequence: CDR1 SGHNT, CDR2 YYREEE (reference sequence). V lost 3 bases to trimming and J lost 7 bases; unmatched junction nucleotides: 10. CDR3 in DNA: TGTGCCAGCAGCTCCGGCGGGACAGGGGACAGGAACATTCAGTACTTC. Amino acids: CASSSGGTGDRNIQYF.

The chain couples TRBV10-3 to TRBJ2-5; the match to TRBD1 covers 7 bases. Germline CDR1 and CDR2: ENHRY and SYGVKD. V trimming: 6 bases; J trimming: 3 bases; junction bases outside the gene matches: 1. CDR3 size: 12 residues. The CDR3 loop is CAIRGTEETQYF. In DNA form, the CDR3 reads TGTGCCATCAGGGGGACAGAAGAGACCCAGTACTTC.

The chain recombines TRBV6-1 with TRBJ2-7; 11 bases are a match to TRBD2. In germline, CDR1 is MNHNS, CDR2 SASEGT. V was clipped by 8 bases and J by 4 bases; unmatched bases: 4. The CDR3 spans 13 residues. CDR3 residues: CASLGLADYEQYF. The CDR3 DNA reads as TGTGCCAGCCTGGGACTAGCGGATTACGAGCAGTACTTC.

J is TRBJ2-7 and V is TRBV9; TRBD1 matches at 9 bases. V was clipped by 5 bases and J by 2 bases; unmatched bases: 2. CDR1 is SGDLS, CDR2 YYNGEE, per germline. This CDR3 comprises 13 residues. The CDR3 DNA reads TGTGCCAGCAGTGGACAGGGGACCTACGAGCAGTACTTC. It encodes CASSGQGTYEQYF.

This chain uses TRBV11-2 with TRBJ2-5, with a weak D call TRBD2 (6 bases). CDR1 SGHAT and CDR2 FQNNGV come from the germline V gene. The V end lost 0 bases, the J end lost 5 bases, and 13 bases lay between the germline ends. The CDR3 covers 15 residues. The CDR3 DNA sequence: TGTGCCAGCAGCTTAGACCCCGGACTATCGGAGACCCAGTACTTC. Translation gives CASSLDPGLSETQYF. Based on the CDR3 plus reference TRBV11-2 and TRBJ2-5, the full variable domain is EAGVAQSPRYKIIEKRQSVAFWCNPISGHATLYWYQQILGQGPKLLIQFQNNGVVDDSQLPKDRFSAERLKGVDSTLKIQPAKLEDSAVYLCASSLDPGLSETQYFGPGTRLLVL.

This clone was counted only a few times. The rearrangement joins TRBV7-8 to TRBJ2-5, with D perhaps matching TRBD2 (5 bases). Germline V gives CDR1 SGHVS, CDR2 FQNEAQ. Trimming left V 1 base short and J 3 bases short, with 9 bases between. The CDR3 spans 14 residues. The CDR3 DNA reads TGTGCCAGCAGCTTAGGGCCGCGGGAAGAGACCCAGTACTTC. Translating gives CASSLGPREETQYF.

The CDR3 coding sequence is TGTGCCAGCTCACCCCGACAGGGGGCCGGCACTGAAGCTTTCTTT. Protein sequence: CASSPRQGAGTEAFF. The V call is TRBV18, the J call TRBJ1-1, with 10 nucleotides matching TRBD1. V shed 3 bases and J 4 bases; nucleotides not matched to a gene: 5. Germline loops: CDR1 KGHSH, CDR2 LQKENI. The CDR3 has 15 amino acids. Filled out from reference TRBV18 and TRBJ1-1, the complete variable domain reads NAGVMQNPRHLVRRRGQEARLRCSPMKGHSHVYWYRQLPEEGLKFMVYLQKENIIDESGMPKERFSAEFPKEGPSILRIQQVVRGDSAAYFCASSPRQGAGTEAFFGQGTRLTVV.

This clone appeared a single time. The V call is TRBV7-2, the J call TRBJ2-7; D is undetermined. The V end was cut by 1 base, the J end by 10 bases, with 8 bases between. Germline values: CDR1 SGHTA, CDR2 FQGNSA. The CDR3 contains 11 residues. In DNA form, the CDR3 reads TGTGCCAGCAGCTTAGGGCCCTCCCAGTACTTC. This codes for CASSLGPSQYF. Combining the CDR3 with reference TRBV7-2 and TRBJ2-7 gives the whole variable domain GAGVSQSPSNKVTEKGKDVELRCDPISGHTALYWYRQSLGQGLEFLIYFQGNSAPDKSGLPSDRFSAERTGGSVSTLTIQRTQQEDSAVYLCASSLGPSQYFGPGTRLTVT.

The chain has TRBV10-3 and TRBJ1-1; the match to TRBD1 covers 11 bases. The ends lost 4 bases at V and 2 bases at J; junction bases unmatched: 3. Per germline, CDR1 ENHRY and CDR2 SYGVKD. The CDR3 consists of 15 residues. The CDR3 here is CAISGGQGGNTEAFF. In DNA form, the CDR3 reads TGTGCCATCAGTGGGGGACAGGGGGGAAACACTGAAGCTTTCTTT.

The J gene is TRBJ2-7, the V gene TRBV5-4; TRBD1 agrees at 12 bases. The germline gives CDR1 SGHNT, CDR2 YYREEE (reference sequence). V was pared by 2 bases and J by 7 bases, with 7 bases of the junction left unmatched. The CDR3 contains 15 residues. The CDR3 nucleotides are TGTGCCAGCAGCTTTCCGGGACAGGGGGCGAGTGAGCAGTACTTC. It codes for CASSFPGQGASEQYF.

This rearrangement joins TRBV7-3 to TRBJ2-1; D might be TRBD1 (6 bases). The length of the CDR3 is 16 residues. Germline assignment: CDR1 SGHTA and CDR2 FQGTGA. With 4 bases removed from V and 7 bases from J, the gap between germline ends came to 20 bases. CDR3 DNA sequence: TGTGCCAGCAGCTCCACAACTAGGGGGATTCGGAATGAGCAGTTCTTC. Its protein product is CASSSTTRGIRNEQFF. The full variable domain, rest sourced from reference TRBV7-3 and TRBJ2-1, is GAGVSQTPSNKVTEKGKYVELRCDPISGHTALYWYRQSLGQGPEFLIYFQGTGAADDSGLPNDRFFAVRPEGSVSTLKIQRTERGDSAVYLCASSSTTRGIRNEQFFGPGTRLTVL.

The chain carries TRBV28 and TRBJ2-3; D remains ambiguous. The V end was cut by 6 bases, the J end by 0 bases, with 10 bases between. The CDR3 spans 14 residues. The germline V gene encodes CDR1 MDHEN and CDR2 SYDVKM. The CDR3 spells CASSLSVSTDTQYF. The CDR3 region has the DNA TGTGCCAGCAGCCTGAGCGTTAGCACAGATACGCAGTATTTT.

The genes are TRBV4-1 and TRBJ1-5; D remains unclear. Per the germline V gene, CDR1 is MGHRA and CDR2 is YSYEKL. CDR3 length: 15 amino acids. V was cut by 3 bases and J by 5 bases, with 14 bases left in between. CDR3 nucleotides: TGCGCCAGCAGCCACCGGGGAGGGCTCGATCAGCCCCAGCATTTT. It specifies CASSHRGGLDQPQHF.

The chain carries TRBV25-1 and TRBJ1-1, with 12 bases aligning to TRBD1. With 1 base clipped from V and 10 bases from J, the junction kept 1 base outside the gene matches. The CDR3 contains 13 residues. Germline loops: CDR1 MGHDK, CDR2 SYGVNS. The CDR3 nucleotides read TGTGCCAGCAGTGAATGGGGACAGGGGGCAGCTTTCTTT. Its translation is CASSEWGQGAAFF.

This rearrangement joins TRBV18 to TRBJ2-7; possibly TRBD2 for D (6 bases). Germline assignment: CDR1 KGHSH and CDR2 LQKENI. The CDR3 has 15 amino acids. V lost 2 bases and J lost 5, with 16 bases in between. The CDR3 protein is CASSPTSGRMNEQYF. CDR3 in DNA: TGTGCCAGCTCACCAACCAGCGGGCGGATGAACGAGCAGTACTTC.

The CDR3 spells CATGTGESYEQYF. CDR3 nucleotides: TGTGCCACCGGGACGGGGGAATCCTACGAGCAGTACTTC. The chain couples TRBV10-3 to TRBJ2-7, with a possible D match to TRBD2 (6 bases). Germline CDR1 ENHRY, CDR2 SYGVKD. The CDR3 extends over 13 amino acids. Trimming stripped 10 bases from V and 1 base from J, with 14 bases between.